This TCR beta chain was recovered during a study of identical twins. The V end was cut by 5 bases, the J end by 8 bases, with 16 bases between. CDR1 and CDR2 (germline): SGHTA, FQGTGA. The CDR3 length is 14 residues. TCRdb redid the calling of the 5' RACE reads with MiXCR, one entry per CDR3 protein. The sample records 500,000 to 550,000 distinct CDR3 sequences, about a fifth being singletons. The same sample was also used in a study of yellow fever vaccine responses in identical twins.

Sequenced: CD4+ T cells sorted from blood. This TCR was recovered from a woman aged 18-29 years in good health. The chain employs TRBV7-3 and TRBJ2-1; possible D gene TRBD2, 6 bases. The CDR3 spells CASSPQVAADEQFF. The CDR3 coding sequence is TGTGCCAGCAGCCCCCAGGTAGCGGCCGATGAGCAGTTCTTC.